These 2 T cell receptor beta chains came from one sample sequenced in a study of cytomegalovirus exposure and HLA in healthy donors (dated by TCRdb to between 2016 and 2019). To prepare the library, the immunoSEQ multiplex PCR assay was applied. A mixture of 60 forward primers for TCR Vbeta segments and 13 reverse primers for TCR Jbeta segments was used in the multiplex PCR. Entries here come from immuneACCESS through TCRdb and include only in-frame sequences with V and J called. Some clones fail to appear in such tables; in the studies checked, an unresolved V gene covers under half of the shortfall, and the cause of the remainder is unknown. A total of 100,000 to 150,000 clones appear in this sample, about 70% of them only once. The ten most abundant clones make up about 2.7% of the sample. Input material: PBMCs. The source is a woman aged 55-75 years in good health and CMV-seropositive.

The V call is TRBV6-5, the J call TRBJ2-7; TRBD1 matches at 9 bases. This CDR3 is 16 amino acids long. After removal of 3 bases from V and 1 base from J, the junction contained 7 bases not matched to a gene. From germline, CDR1 is MNHEY and CDR2 SVGAGI. The CDR3 coding sequence is TGTGCCAGCAGTTATACAGGGGACAGGGTATCCTACGAGCAGTACTTC. Protein sequence: CASSYTGDRVSYEQYF.

The rearrangement joins TRBV5-1 to TRBJ2-5; no firm D call. The CDR3 covers 14 residues. Germline lookup yields CDR1 SGHRS and CDR2 YFSETQ. Trimming left V 1 base short and J 1 base short, with 8 bases between. In nucleotides, the CDR3 is TGCGCCAGCAGCTTGCTGCGAATCCAAGAGACCCAGTACTTC. Its protein is CASSLLRIQETQYF.